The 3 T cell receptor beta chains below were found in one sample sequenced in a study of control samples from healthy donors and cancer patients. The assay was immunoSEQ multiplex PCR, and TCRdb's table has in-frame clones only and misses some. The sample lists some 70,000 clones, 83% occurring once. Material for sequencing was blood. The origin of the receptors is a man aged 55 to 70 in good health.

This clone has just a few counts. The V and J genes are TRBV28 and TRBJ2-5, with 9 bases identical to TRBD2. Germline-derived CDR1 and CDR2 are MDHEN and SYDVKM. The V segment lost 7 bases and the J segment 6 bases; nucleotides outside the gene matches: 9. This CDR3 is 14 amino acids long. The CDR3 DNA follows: TGTGCCAGCAAAGGTGGACTAGCGACGAAGACCCAGTACTTC. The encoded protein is CASKGGLATKTQYF.

This chain's CDR3 is CASGGGVGVDEQFF. Written as DNA, the CDR3 is TGCGCCAGCGGAGGGGGAGTTGGTGTCGATGAGCAGTTCTTC. This sequence joins TRBV5-1 and TRBJ2-1; either TRBD1 or TRBD2 may fit D (6 bases each). Germline CDR1 and CDR2: SGHRS and YFSETQ. V was shortened by 7 bases and J by 8 bases, with 19 bases between the two germline ends. The CDR3 covers 14 residues.

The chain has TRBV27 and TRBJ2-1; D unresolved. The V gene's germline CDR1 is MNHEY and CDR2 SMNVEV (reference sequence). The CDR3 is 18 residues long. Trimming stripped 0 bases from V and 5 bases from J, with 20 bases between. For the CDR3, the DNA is TGTGCCAGCAGTTTATCGAGATCCCTAGAAAGCCCGAACAATGAGCAGTTCTTC. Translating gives CASSLSRSLESPNNEQFF.